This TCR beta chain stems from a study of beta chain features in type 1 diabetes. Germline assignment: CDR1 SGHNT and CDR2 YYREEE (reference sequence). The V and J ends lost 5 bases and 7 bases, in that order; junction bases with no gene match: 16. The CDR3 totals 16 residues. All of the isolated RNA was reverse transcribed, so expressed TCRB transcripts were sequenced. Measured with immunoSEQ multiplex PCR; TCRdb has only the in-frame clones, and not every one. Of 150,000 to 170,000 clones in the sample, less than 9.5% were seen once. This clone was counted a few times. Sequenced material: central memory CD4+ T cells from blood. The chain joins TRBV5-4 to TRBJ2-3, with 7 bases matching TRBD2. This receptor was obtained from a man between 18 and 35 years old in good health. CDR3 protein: CASSPGTNPLEYTQYF. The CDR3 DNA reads TGTGCCAGCAGTCCCGGGACTAACCCCCTAGAGTATACGCAGTATTTT.